This T cell receptor (beta chain) was sequenced for a study of CD8+ T cells in alopecia areata. Trimming removed 1 base from V and 0 bases from J, with 15 bases in between. The CDR3 consists of 17 residues. CDR1 MGHRA and CDR2 YSYEKL come from the germline V gene. Following RNA extraction, reverse transcription yielded cDNA that acted as the sequencing template. Repertoires were generated with immunoSEQ multiplex PCR, while TCRdb's copy carries only in-frame clones and drops some. Counted here are about 150,000 clones, roughly 65% occurring once; the ten biggest clones make up about 0.94%. The treatment here: oral pan-JAK inhibitor, 5-10 mg twice daily. The researchers isolated CD4+ and CD8+ T cells from PBMCs by sorting.

The chain is built from TRBV4-1 and TRBJ1-1; D is perhaps TRBD1 (5 bases). The clonotype was recovered from a human donor with alopecia areata. The source material was CD4+ T cells sorted from blood, sampled at week 4, from a patient treated with tofacitinib. Here the CDR3 DNA reads TGCGCCAGCAGCCAAGGACGTGGGGCGAACATGAACACTGAAGCTTTCTTT. This translates into CASSQGRGANMNTEAFF.